These 28 T cell receptor beta chains share one sample of origin, sequenced in a study of cytomegalovirus exposure and HLA in healthy donors. Sequenced by immunoSEQ multiplex PCR; TCRdb stores in-frame clones only, minus some. The table lists around 50,000 clones, 80% to 95% of them singletons. Sample: PBMCs. Source of these receptors: a woman between 18 and 29 years old in good health and CMV-seronegative.

This clone appeared once. The rearrangement links TRBV2 to TRBJ2-2, with 12 bases aligning to TRBD2. The length of the CDR3 is 17 residues. V gave up 4 bases and J gave up 4 bases; unmatched junction bases: 7. From germline, CDR1 is SNHLY and CDR2 FYNNEI. CDR3 protein: CASSVLAGGRGTGELFF. In DNA, the CDR3 is TGTGCCAGCAGTGTCCTAGCGGGGGGGCGAGGCACCGGGGAGCTGTTTTTT.

The rearrangement joins TRBV5-1 to TRBJ1-1, with TRBD1 matching 7 bases. Germline CDR1 and CDR2: SGHRS and YFSETQ. Trimming took 0 bases from V and 8 from J; bases not matched to a gene: 4. The CDR3 runs to 13 residues. Here the CDR3 reads CASSLAGDSEAFF. The CDR3 nucleotides read TGCGCCAGCAGCTTGGCCGGGGACAGCGAAGCTTTCTTT.

This chain connects TRBV7-2 to TRBJ2-1; TRBD2 might be the D (5 bases). The CDR3 length is 15 residues. Trimming stripped 3 bases from V and 1 base from J, with 10 bases between. CDR1 and CDR2 from the germline V gene are SGHTA and FQGNSA. The CDR3 region has the DNA TGTGCCAGCAGCTTTACGGGGATATCCTACAATGAGCAGTTCTTC. This codes for CASSFTGISYNEQFF.

The chain has TRBV7-9 and TRBJ1-5; 7 bases are a match to TRBD1. The ends lost 6 bases at V and 3 bases at J; junction bases unmatched: 8. Per the germline V gene, CDR1 is SEHNR and CDR2 is FQNEAQ (reference sequence). The CDR3 covers 15 residues. The DNA for the CDR3 is TGTGCCAGCAGTTCCGGGACAGTTAACAATCAGCCCCAGCATTTT. Translation gives CASSSGTVNNQPQHF.

This rearrangement joins TRBV9 to TRBJ2-1, with D unresolved. V lost 1 base and J 0 bases, leaving 8 bases between the germline ends. The CDR3 spans 15 residues. Germline CDR1 SGDLS, CDR2 YYNGEE. The CDR3 loop is CASSVHSSSYNEQFF. CDR3 bases: TGTGCCAGCAGCGTACATTCTAGCTCCTACAATGAGCAGTTCTTC. Full variable domain (missing parts from reference TRBV9 and TRBJ2-1): DSGVTQTPKHLITATGQRVTLRCSPRSGDLSVYWYQQSLDQGLQFLIQYYNGEERAKGNILERFSAQQFPDLHSELNLSSLELGDSALYFCASSVHSSSYNEQFFGPGTRLTVL.

This rearrangement joins TRBV6-8 to TRBJ2-7; perhaps TRBD1 as D (5 bases). This CDR3 is 11 amino acids long. Trimming took off 6 bases at V and 4 bases at J, with 7 bases between the two ends. Germline V gene data show CDR1 as MNHGY and CDR2 as SAAAGT. Here the CDR3 reads CASRRTYEQYF. The CDR3 region has the DNA TGTGCCAGCAGGCGGACATACGAGCAGTACTTC.

The V call is TRBV11-3, the J call TRBJ1-1, with 7 nucleotides matching TRBD1. The CDR3 is 14 amino acids. V trimming: 5 bases; J trimming: 7 bases; junction bases outside the gene matches: 10. Germline loops: CDR1 SGHNT, CDR2 YENEEA. In nucleotides, the CDR3 is TGTGCCAGCAGCCCCCACAACCGGGACAGTGAAGCTTTCTTT. Translated: CASSPHNRDSEAFF.

The genes are TRBV5-6 and TRBJ1-1; tentative D call: TRBD1 (6 bases). CDR3 length equals 16 residues. The germline V gene has CDR1 SGHDT and CDR2 YYEEEE. Between the trimmed V and J ends, which lost 2 bases and 7 bases, there was a span of 21 bases. For the CDR3, the DNA is TGTGCCAGCAGCTTTGGGACAATAAAGGCGGTGGGTGAAGCTTTCTTT. Amino acid sequence: CASSFGTIKAVGEAFF.

The gene calls are TRBV2 and TRBJ2-7; weak D call: TRBD2 (5 bases). V was cut by 7 bases and J by 2 bases, with 12 bases left in between. Germline CDR1 reads SNHLY; CDR2 reads FYNNEI. This CDR3 has 13 residues. Here the CDR3 DNA reads TGTGCCAGCACTTACAGCGGCCCCTACGAGCAGTACGTC. Protein product: CASTYSGPYEQYV.

The chain combines TRBV6-1 with TRBJ2-7; 10 nucleotides match TRBD1. The CDR3 length is 16 residues. V gave up 2 bases and J gave up 4 bases; unmatched junction bases: 8. The germline V gene encodes CDR1 MNHNS and CDR2 SASEGT. The CDR3 sequence is CASSESLDRGPYEQYF. The CDR3 coding sequence is TGTGCCAGCAGTGAAAGTCTAGACAGGGGGCCGTACGAGCAGTACTTC.

This chain joins TRBV21-1 and TRBJ1-5; TRBD1, the table's D call, was not compared with the DNA. TRBV21-1 is annotated as a pseudogene. The CDR3 contains 15 residues. For the CDR3, the DNA is TGTGCCAGCAGCATTCATCGGACAGAAAATCAGCCCCAGCATTTT. It translates to CASSIHRTENQPQHF.

The chain recombines TRBV27 with TRBJ1-6; a weak D match, TRBD1 (5 bases). This CDR3 contains 14 residues. Germline CDR1 and CDR2: MNHEY and SMNVEV (reference sequence). The V gene lost 3 bases and the J gene lost 9 bases, with 12 bases spanning the gap. The CDR3 protein is CASSFVGPGSPLHF. CDR3 sequence (DNA): TGTGCCAGCAGTTTCGTGGGGCCTGGTTCACCCCTCCACTTT.

The DNA for the CDR3 is TGTGCCAGCAGTCCCGGGGGAAAACTGTTTTTT. Translated: CASSPGGKLFF. V is TRBV6-6 and J is TRBJ1-4, with D tentatively TRBD1 (5 bases). Germline V CDR1 and CDR2: MNHNY, SVGAGI (reference sequence). Trimming took 5 bases from V and 10 from J, leaving 8 bases between them. The CDR3 is made up of 11 amino acids.

This chain links TRBV9 with TRBJ1-2; D possibly corresponds to TRBD1 (5 bases). This CDR3 spans 13 amino acids. Per germline, CDR1 SGDLS and CDR2 YYNGEE. V lost 8 bases and J lost 5, with 16 bases in between. The CDR3 DNA follows: TGTGCCAGACCAAGCAGGGCAGCATATGGCTACACCTTC. It is translated as CARPSRAAYGYTF.

This rearrangement joins TRBV6-4 to TRBJ2-1; maybe TRBD1 (6 bases). The CDR3 has 16 residues. V was cut by 4 bases and J by 4 bases, with 17 bases left in between. The germline V gene encodes CDR1 MRHNA and CDR2 SNTAGT. The CDR3 sequence is CASSAQGMGEYNEQFF. The CDR3 DNA reads TGTGCCAGCAGTGCACAGGGAATGGGTGAATACAATGAGCAGTTCTTC.

The sample holds one count of this clone. The V and J genes are TRBV2 and TRBJ2-1; 10 bases are shared with TRBD1. J gave up 0 bases and V 2 bases, and 4 bases lay outside the gene matches. The CDR3 consists of 17 residues. Per germline, CDR1 SNHLY and CDR2 FYNNEI. The CDR3 reads CASSELGQGSSYNEQFF. The CDR3 nucleotides read TGTGCCAGCAGTGAATTGGGACAGGGGAGCTCCTACAATGAGCAGTTCTTC.

This sequence joins TRBV9 and TRBJ1-3; the D gene is possibly TRBD1 (6 bases). This CDR3 is 17 amino acids long. V was cut by 0 bases and J by 0 bases, with 13 bases left in between. CDR1 is SGDLS, CDR2 YYNGEE, per germline. The DNA for the CDR3 is TGTGCCAGCAGCGTAGCAACAGGGACAATCTCTGGAAACACCATATATTTT. Translated: CASSVATGTISGNTIYF.

A few counts support this clone. J is TRBJ1-1 and V is TRBV14, with a weak D call TRBD1 (5 bases). CDR3 length: 15 residues. The V and J ends lost 1 base and 4 bases respectively, with 13 bases between them. Germline CDR1 SGHDN, CDR2 FVKESK. The CDR3 region has the DNA TGTGCCAGCAGCCAAGGGCCAGGGCGCGGCACTGAAGCTTTCTTT. Encoded protein: CASSQGPGRGTEAFF.

This clone was found once. Written as DNA, the CDR3 is TGTGCCAGCAGCCCCTCCAGGGTAACTGAAGCTTTCTTT. Its protein is CASSPSRVTEAFF. The chain has TRBV7-2 and TRBJ1-1; perhaps TRBD1 as D (5 bases). Trimming took off 5 bases at V and 5 bases at J, with 12 bases between the two ends. Germline V lookup: CDR1 SGHTA, CDR2 FQGNSA. The length of the CDR3 is 13 residues. The whole variable domain, remainder taken from reference TRBV7-2 and TRBJ1-1, is GAGVSQSPSNKVTEKGKDVELRCDPISGHTALYWYRQSLGQGLEFLIYFQGNSAPDKSGLPSDRFSAERTGGSVSTLTIQRTQQEDSAVYLCASSPSRVTEAFFGQGTRLTVV.

This clone was recorded once. This rearrangement joins TRBV30 to TRBJ2-3, with no clear D. The germline gives CDR1 GTSNPN, CDR2 SVGIG (reference sequence). The CDR3 is made up of 14 amino acids. The V and J ends lost 3 bases and 1 base respectively, with 11 bases between them. The CDR3 spells CAWSQALGTDTQYF. For the CDR3, the DNA is TGTGCCTGGAGCCAGGCTCTGGGCACAGATACGCAGTATTTT.

The chain has TRBV7-2 and TRBJ1-5; TRBD1 is a possible D gene (5 bases). Germline CDR1 is SGHTA and CDR2 is FQGNSA. CDR3 length equals 15 residues. V lost 5 bases to trimming and J lost 5 bases, with 16 bases between them. CDR3 nucleotide sequence: TGTGCCAGCAGCCCCGGAGGGGCCAGGGATCAGCCCCAGCATTTT. Its protein product is CASSPGGARDQPQHF. Variable domain in full (rest from reference TRBV7-2 and TRBJ1-5): GAGVSQSPSNKVTEKGKDVELRCDPISGHTALYWYRQSLGQGLEFLIYFQGNSAPDKSGLPSDRFSAERTGGSVSTLTIQRTQQEDSAVYLCASSPGGARDQPQHFGDGTRLSIL.

The chain links TRBV10-1 to TRBJ2-1, with a possible D match to TRBD1 (6 bases). Trimming took 0 bases from V and 10 from J, leaving 7 bases between them. Germline V gives CDR1 WNHNN, CDR2 SYGVQD (reference sequence). CDR3 length equals 12 residues. CDR3 loop: CASSESDSEQFF. The CDR3 nucleotides read TGCGCCAGCAGTGAGTCGGACAGCGAGCAGTTCTTC.

In DNA, the CDR3 is TGCGCCAGCAGCTTGCGGGACAGGGCAGATACGCAGTATTTT. Protein: CASSLRDRADTQYF. The V gene is TRBV5-1, the J gene TRBJ2-3, with 9 bases lining up with TRBD1. V was clipped by 1 base and J by 4 bases; unmatched bases: 1. CDR1 and CDR2 from the germline V gene are SGHRS and YFSETQ. This CDR3 spans 14 amino acids.

The chain recombines TRBV25-1 with TRBJ2-5; D perhaps matches TRBD2 (5 bases). The CDR3 totals 15 residues. V was shortened by 6 bases and J by 1 base, with 15 bases between the two germline ends. CDR1 and CDR2 from the germline V gene are MGHDK and SYGVNS. The CDR3 loop is CASSSALATQETQYF. The CDR3 DNA is TGTGCCAGCAGCTCCGCCTTAGCGACCCAAGAGACCCAGTACTTC.

There are a few counts of this clone. The rearrangement joins TRBV30 to TRBJ2-3; D possibly corresponds to TRBD2 (7 bases). The CDR3 length is 13 residues. Germline V gene data show CDR1 as GTSNPN and CDR2 as SVGIG (reference sequence). The germline V and J ends were trimmed by 5 bases and 0 bases, with 9 bases remaining between them. CDR3 DNA sequence: TGTGCCTGGGGGGGGGCTAGCACAGATACGCAGTATTTT. Translation gives CAWGGASTDTQYF.

The chain has TRBV6-6 and TRBJ1-2, with a possible D match to TRBD1 (5 bases). The CDR3 is 14 amino acids. Trimming took 0 bases from V and 3 from J, leaving 8 bases between them. The germline CDR1 and CDR2 sequences are MNHNY and SVGAGI (reference sequence). The CDR3 DNA follows: TGTGCCAGCAGTTACTCCGGAGGGGACTATGGCTACACCTTC. This codes for CASSYSGGDYGYTF.

Worth noting for this clone: The junction shows a germline mismatch at one end, possibly a read error. The chain links TRBV18 to TRBJ2-2; D is possibly TRBD2 (5 bases). The CDR3 is 15 amino acids. Germline CDR1 reads KGHSH; CDR2 reads LQKENI. The CDR3, as DNA: TGTGCCAGCTCACCCTACGACACGATCACCGGGGAACTGTTTTTT. The encoded protein is CASSPYDTITGELFF.

V gene TRBV7-8 combines with J gene TRBJ1-6, with no clear D. The V gene's germline CDR1 is SGHVS and CDR2 FQNEAQ. CDR3 length: 13 amino acids. V was pared by 4 bases and J by 9 bases, with 10 bases between. CDR3 in amino acids: CASSYGQSSPLHF. In DNA form, the CDR3 reads TGTGCCAGCAGCTATGGTCAGTCTTCACCCCTCCACTTT.